These 10 T cell receptor beta chains originate from one sample sequenced in a study of graft-versus-host responses after intestinal transplantation. Produced via immunoSEQ multiplex PCR; TCRdb's table is partial and in-frame only. Here the sample spans about 110,000 clones, roughly 87% being singletons. These TCRs are of unknown antigen specificity. The sample consisted of unstimulated CD4+ T cells sorted from spleen or lymph node cells, taken before transplant. The receptors come from a human donor who was the organ donor for an intestinal transplant.

This chain joins TRBV6-5 and TRBJ1-4; D possibly corresponds to TRBD1 (5 bases). CDR1 MNHEY and CDR2 SVGAGI come from the germline V gene. There are 15 residues in the CDR3. The V and J ends lost 6 bases and 7 bases respectively, with 18 bases between them. The CDR3 DNA follows: TGTGCCAGCAGACGAAGTGGCCGGGGGAGTGAAAAACTGTTTTTT. Protein sequence: CASRRSGRGSEKLFF.

The V gene is TRBV30, the J gene TRBJ2-5, with TRBD1 identical over 7 bases. The DNA matches TRBJ2-7 better at its end, which makes the J call doubtful. The CDR3 extends over 13 amino acids. Germline V CDR1 and CDR2: GTSNPN, SVGIG (reference sequence). CDR3 DNA: TGTGCCTGGAGTAAAAACAGGGGATACGAGCAGTACTTC. Protein: CAWSKNRGYEQYF.

The chain couples TRBV7-9 to TRBJ2-1; TRBD2 matches 8 bases. The CDR3 consists of 15 residues. Unmatched junction bases numbered 11, after V lost 5 bases and J lost 8 bases. Germline V gene data show CDR1 as SEHNR and CDR2 as FQNEAQ (reference sequence). The CDR3 bases are TGTGCCAGCAGCAAGAGCGGGAGAATGTTCGATGAGCAGTTCTTC. Residues: CASSKSGRMFDEQFF.

This chain links TRBV6-1 with TRBJ2-7, with D perhaps TRBD1 (8 bases). Germline V CDR1 and CDR2: MNHNS, SASEGT. This CDR3 has 14 residues. Trimming shortened V by 2 bases and J by 4 bases, and 12 bases separated the two germline ends. The DNA of the CDR3 is TGTGCCAGCAGTGAAATACAGGGGGGGTACGAGCAGTACTTC. Translation gives CASSEIQGGYEQYF.

The V and J genes are TRBV7-8 and TRBJ1-3; no reliable D call. The CDR3 is made up of 15 amino acids. The germline V and J ends were trimmed by 6 bases and 0 bases, with 12 bases remaining between them. The germline V gene encodes CDR1 SGHVS and CDR2 FQNEAQ. CDR3 coding DNA: TGTGCCAGCAGTCCTAGTGTAGTCTCTGGAAACACCATATATTTT. Translation gives CASSPSVVSGNTIYF.

The chain links TRBV4-1 to TRBJ2-1, with 10 nucleotides matching TRBD2. The trim removed 0 bases at V and 7 bases at J, leaving 9 bases unmatched. Germline values: CDR1 MGHRA, CDR2 YSYEKL. The CDR3 has 17 residues. This CDR3 reads CASSQDLWASGRNEQFF. The DNA for the CDR3 is TGCGCCAGCAGCCAAGATCTCTGGGCTAGCGGGAGAAATGAGCAGTTCTTC.

The genes are TRBV11-1 and TRBJ2-7, with TRBD1 matching 9 bases. Trimming removed 0 bases from V and 0 bases from J; junction bases left unmatched: 3. The V gene's germline CDR1 is SGHAT and CDR2 FQDESV (reference sequence). This CDR3 comprises 16 residues. The CDR3 reads CASSLAGQGSSYEQYF. The CDR3 DNA follows: TGTGCCAGCAGCTTAGCAGGACAGGGGTCCTCCTACGAGCAGTACTTC.

This rearrangement joins TRBV2 to TRBJ2-5, with 12 bases that match TRBD1. J was trimmed by 4 bases and V by 7 bases; bases with no gene match: 4. The CDR3 runs to 14 residues. The germline gives CDR1 SNHLY, CDR2 FYNNEI. CDR3 protein: CASTGQGARETQYF. The CDR3 bases are TGTGCCAGCACGGGACAGGGGGCGAGAGAGACCCAGTACTTC.

This chain uses TRBV6-5 with TRBJ1-6, with a possible D match to TRBD1 (6 bases). CDR1 and CDR2 (germline): MNHEY, SVGAGI. The CDR3 contains 14 residues. V shed 5 bases and J shed 7 bases, with 12 bases lying between them. Written as DNA, the CDR3 is TGTGCCAGCAGTGAAATAACAGGGAATTCACCCCTCCACTTT. Translated, it gives CASSEITGNSPLHF.

The chain couples TRBV11-3 to TRBJ2-2; 7 nucleotides align to TRBD1. CDR1 is SGHNT and CDR2 is YENEEA in the germline V gene. The length of the CDR3 is 17 residues. Trimming removed 4 bases from V and 3 bases from J; junction bases left unmatched: 11. This CDR3 reads CASSSTWDRGYTGELFF. Written as DNA, the CDR3 is TGTGCCAGCAGCTCAACCTGGGACAGAGGTTACACCGGGGAGCTGTTTTTT.